The 7 T cell receptor beta chains listed next were all sequenced from one sample in a study of blood T cell repertoires in COVID-19. Sequenced by immunoSEQ multiplex PCR; TCRdb stores in-frame clones only, minus some. The sample has some 250,000 clones; around 87% are singletons. The sequenced sample was peripheral blood. These TCRs come from a woman in her twenties or thirties who had recovered from COVID-19.

The chain carries TRBV29-1 and TRBJ2-1; 8 positions agree with TRBD1. V shed 4 bases and J 3 bases; nucleotides not matched to a gene: 17. Germline assignment: CDR1 SQVTM and CDR2 ANQGSEA. This CDR3 region has 18 residues. The CDR3 loop is CSVAGREGSDRVYNEQFF. The CDR3 nucleotides are TGCAGCGTTGCCGGACGTGAGGGTTCGGACAGGGTCTACAATGAGCAGTTCTTC.

V and J are TRBV11-2 and TRBJ2-1, with D perhaps matching TRBD1 (6 bases). Germline assignment: CDR1 SGHAT and CDR2 FQNNGV. Trimming took 3 bases from V and 11 from J, leaving 14 bases between them. This CDR3 is 13 amino acids long. This CDR3 reads CASSFQQGGKQFF. DNA of the CDR3: TGTGCCAGCAGCTTTCAACAGGGTGGGAAGCAGTTCTTC.

The V and J genes are TRBV6-6 and TRBJ2-1; D uncertain. V shed 5 bases and J shed 7 bases, with 12 bases lying between them. Germline CDR1 MNHNY, CDR2 SVGAGI (reference sequence). The CDR3 consists of 13 residues. The CDR3 reads CASSIQPGNEQFF. Here the CDR3 DNA reads TGTGCCAGCAGTATCCAACCAGGTAATGAGCAGTTCTTC.

This chain uses TRBV6-5 with TRBJ1-1, with 8 nucleotides matching TRBD1. The CDR3 has 12 residues. Germline V gene lookup returns CDR1 MNHEY and CDR2 SVGAGI. Germline trimming cut 5 bases from V and 4 bases from J; bases unmatched to any gene: 0. CDR3 bases: TGTGCCAGCAGTACAGGGGGCACTGAAGCTTTCTTT. This gives the protein CASSTGGTEAFF.

V is TRBV19 and J is TRBJ1-2; tentative D call: TRBD1 (5 bases). Trimming shortened V by 5 bases and J by 3 bases, and 13 bases separated the two germline ends. This CDR3 has 14 residues. Germline CDR1 is LNHDA and CDR2 is SQIVND (reference sequence). As DNA, the CDR3 is TGTGCCAGTAGTTTGTCAGGGTTGCACTATGGCTACACCTTC. It translates to CASSLSGLHYGYTF.

V and J are TRBV7-2 and TRBJ1-3, with D uncertain. The CDR3 is made up of 16 amino acids. The V end lost 2 bases, the J end lost 4 bases, and 15 bases lay between the germline ends. From germline, CDR1 is SGHTA and CDR2 FQGNSA. The CDR3 region has the DNA TGTGCCAGCAGCTTACCTGCTCTTCCGGGGGGAAACACCATATATTTT. Translated: CASSLPALPGGNTIYF.

The gene calls are TRBV16 and TRBJ2-5; 7 bases map to TRBD2. The CDR3 is made up of 16 amino acids. Germline CDR1 reads KGHSY; CDR2 reads FQNENV. The V and J ends lost 0 bases and 2 bases, in that order; junction bases with no gene match: 6. CDR3 region: CASSQSAGVSQETQYF. CDR3 DNA sequence: TGTGCCAGCAGCCAATCGGCGGGGGTATCTCAAGAGACCCAGTACTTC. The full variable domain, rest sourced from reference TRBV16 and TRBJ2-5, is GEEVAQTPKHLVRGEGQKAKLYCAPIKGHSYVFWYQQVLKNEFKFLISFQNENVFDETGMPKERFSAKCLPNSPCSLEIQATKLEDSAVYFCASSQSAGVSQETQYFGPGTRLLVL.